This passage covers 27 T cell receptor beta chains from one sample sequenced in a study of blood T cell repertoires in COVID-19. Libraries were prepared by immunoSEQ multiplex PCR; TCRdb keeps only in-frame clonotypes and omits some of them. The sample holds 150,000 to 200,000 clones, 60% to 80% seen once. Sequencing was done on a sample of PBMCs or T cells enriched from blood (not recorded which). These receptor sequences come from a woman aged 45 to 65 who had recovered from COVID-19.

This chain connects TRBV3-1 (or the pseudogene TRBV3-2) to TRBJ1-2, with 8 bases matching TRBD1. The CDR3 is 13 residues long. Germline values: CDR1 LGHDT, CDR2 YNNKEL (reference sequence). The J segment lost 6 bases and the V segment lost 4 bases, leaving 4 bases of the junction unmatched. The CDR3 loop reads CASSPKTGDGYTF. For the CDR3, the DNA is TGTGCCAGCAGCCCTAAGACAGGGGATGGCTACACCTTC.

The genes are TRBV20-1 and TRBJ2-2; 10 positions match TRBD2. CDR1 and CDR2 (germline): DFQATT, SNEGSKA (reference sequence). The CDR3 spans 16 residues. The V and J ends lost 3 bases and 4 bases, in that order; junction bases with no gene match: 8. The CDR3 region has the DNA TGCAGTGCTAGTCAAGCGGGAGGGCCGGGCACCGGGGAGCTGTTTTTT. This gives the protein CSASQAGGPGTGELFF.

V is TRBV5-1 and J is TRBJ1-2; D unresolved. Germline assignment: CDR1 SGHRS and CDR2 YFSETQ. This CDR3 spans 15 amino acids. Trimming left V 3 bases short and J 4 bases short, with 16 bases between. CDR3 nucleotide sequence: TGCGCCAGCAGCTCAGATTTAAAAGGAGGCTATGGCTACACCTTC. Amino acids: CASSSDLKGGYGYTF.

Note on this clone: At one end, the junction sequence differs from germline, possibly due to a read error. The V and J genes are TRBV28 and TRBJ2-7; TRBD2 agrees at 11 bases. This CDR3 has 12 residues. CDR1 MDHEN and CDR2 SYDVKM come from the germline V gene. The CDR3 here is CASSGPGTSGLF. In DNA, the CDR3 is TGTGCCAGCAGCGGACCCGGGACTAGCGGCTTGTTC.

The chain recombines TRBV4-2 with TRBJ2-3; 10 positions match TRBD2. This CDR3 is built from 17 residues. Per the germline V gene, CDR1 is LGHNA and CDR2 is YNFKEQ. Trimming took 1 base from V and 3 from J; bases not matched to a gene: 7. CDR3 DNA: TGTGCCAGCAGCCAAGCGGCTAGCGGGAGTGTAACAGATACGCAGTATTTT. As protein: CASSQAASGSVTDTQYF.

This clone was observed a handful of times. The chain has TRBV9 and TRBJ2-3, with 14 bases lining up with TRBD2. The ends lost 0 bases at V and 6 bases at J; junction bases unmatched: 0. This CDR3 region has 15 residues. Germline CDR1 and CDR2: SGDLS and YYNGEE. The CDR3 sequence is CASSVGTSGRDTQYF. The CDR3, as DNA: TGTGCCAGCAGCGTAGGGACTAGCGGGAGGGATACGCAGTATTTT.

The genes are TRBV19 and TRBJ2-5; TRBD1 might be the D (6 bases). Germline CDR1 is LNHDA and CDR2 is SQIVND (reference sequence). V dropped 3 bases and J dropped 5 bases, with 13 bases sitting between them. CDR3 length: 14 residues. The CDR3: CASSISTGWETQYF. Written as DNA, the CDR3 is TGTGCCAGTAGTATTTCTACAGGGTGGGAGACCCAGTACTTC.

This clone was observed a single time. This rearrangement joins TRBV28 to TRBJ2-7; D call uncertain. CDR3 size: 11 residues. The germline V gene has CDR1 MDHEN and CDR2 SYDVKM. V lost 7 bases and J lost 2, with 6 bases in between. The CDR3: CASNTPYEQYF. CDR3 sequence (DNA): TGTGCCAGCAACACCCCCTACGAGCAGTACTTC.

This chain links TRBV30 with TRBJ1-5, with D maybe TRBD1 (6 bases). Germline V CDR1 and CDR2: GTSNPN, SVGIG (reference sequence). CDR3 length: 16 amino acids. V gave up 0 bases and J gave up 0 bases, with 12 bases separating them. The CDR3 is CAWSVPGAYSNQPQHF. As DNA, the CDR3 is TGTGCCTGGAGTGTACCAGGGGCCTATAGCAATCAGCCCCAGCATTTT. The complete variable domain, with remaining parts taken from reference TRBV30 and TRBJ1-5, reads SQTIHQWPATLVQPVGSPLSLECTVEGTSNPNLYWYRQAAGRGLQLLFYSVGIGQISSEVPQNLSASRPQDRQFILSSKKLLLSDSGFYLCAWSVPGAYSNQPQHFGDGTRLSIL.

V is TRBV2 and J is TRBJ2-7; TRBD2 is a possible D gene (5 bases). The germline V and J ends were trimmed by 3 bases and 0 bases, with 9 bases remaining between them. Germline CDR1 is SNHLY and CDR2 is FYNNEI. The CDR3 sequence is 14 residues long. The CDR3, as DNA: TGTGCCAGCAGTGATCGGGATAGCTCCTACGAGCAGTACTTC. Its protein product is CASSDRDSSYEQYF.

This clone has more than one count but fewer than ten. The CDR3 region has the DNA TGCGCCAGCAGCCAAGGGACTAGCGGGAGGGAGACCCAGTACTTC. Amino acid sequence: CASSQGTSGRETQYF. V is TRBV10-1 and J is TRBJ2-5; 15 bases match TRBD2. CDR1 is WNHNN, CDR2 SYGVQD, per germline (reference sequence). CDR3 length: 15 amino acids. V was clipped by 6 bases and J by 5 bases; unmatched bases: 4.

A few counts support this clone. The chain combines TRBV7-9 with TRBJ2-2; D might be TRBD2 (5 bases). The CDR3 consists of 15 residues. Between the trimmed V and J ends, which lost 3 bases and 5 bases, there was a span of 13 bases. The germline CDR1 and CDR2 sequences are SEHNR and FQNEAQ (reference sequence). The CDR3 region is CASSFIRGHTGELFF. The DNA for the CDR3 is TGTGCCAGCAGCTTCATTCGAGGGCATACCGGGGAGCTGTTTTTT.

The chain carries TRBV5-1 and TRBJ1-1; 11 nucleotides align to TRBD1. Unmatched junction bases numbered 7, after V lost 4 bases and J lost 5 bases. This CDR3 comprises 15 residues. Germline V gene data show CDR1 as SGHRS and CDR2 as YFSETQ. The CDR3 DNA is TGCGCCAGCAGCGTGGACAGGGGGCTGGGAACTGAAGCTTTCTTT. Its protein product is CASSVDRGLGTEAFF.

The genes are TRBV4-1 and TRBJ1-1; perhaps TRBD1 as D (6 bases). V lost 1 base and J 5 bases, leaving 17 bases between the germline ends. The CDR3 runs to 16 residues. The V gene's germline CDR1 is MGHRA and CDR2 YSYEKL. This CDR3 is CASSQGWQGPGTEAFF. In nucleotides, the CDR3 is TGCGCCAGCAGCCAAGGTTGGCAGGGGCCGGGGACTGAAGCTTTCTTT.

V usage is TRBV7-3 and J usage is TRBJ2-1; D is undetermined. The CDR3 is 13 amino acids. Trimming removed 4 bases from V and 10 bases from J, with 14 bases in between. Germline CDR1 reads SGHTA; CDR2 reads FQGTGA. The CDR3 region is CASSSNLRGEQFF. The CDR3 DNA follows: TGTGCCAGCAGCTCCAACCTTAGAGGCGAGCAGTTCTTC.

This clone appeared once. The CDR3, as DNA: TGTGCCAGCAGCTTGACTACCCTGAACACTGAAGCTTTCTTT. Protein sequence: CASSLTTLNTEAFF. The chain couples TRBV7-2 to TRBJ1-1, with D hard to call. The CDR3 is 14 residues long. In germline, CDR1 is SGHTA, CDR2 FQGNSA. V was cut by 3 bases and J by 0 bases, with 8 bases left in between.

The rearrangement uses TRBV28 and TRBJ2-3, with D uncertain. CDR1 MDHEN and CDR2 SYDVKM come from the germline V gene. This CDR3 has 14 residues. V lost 7 bases to trimming and J lost 2 bases, with 13 bases between them. The CDR3 DNA sequence: TGTGCCAGCATTGCGTTACAGTCCACAGATACGCAGTATTTT. This gives the protein CASIALQSTDTQYF.

This chain links TRBV27 with TRBJ2-1; TRBD2 matches 10 bases. The V gene's germline CDR1 is MNHEY and CDR2 SMNVEV (reference sequence). The ends lost 4 bases at V and 9 bases at J; junction bases unmatched: 9. The CDR3 is made up of 15 amino acids. DNA for the CDR3: TGTGCCAGCAGTTACCAGCGGGAGGGAAGAAGTGAGCAGTTCTTC. Protein product: CASSYQREGRSEQFF.

The rearrangement links TRBV19 to TRBJ1-5; 7 bases align to TRBD1. The length of the CDR3 is 14 residues. After removal of 4 bases from V and 7 bases from J, the junction contained 7 bases not matched to a gene. Germline V gene lookup returns CDR1 LNHDA and CDR2 SQIVND (reference sequence). The CDR3, as DNA: TGTGCCAGTAGTACAGGGGGTTGGTGGCAGCCCCAGCATTTT. Protein product: CASSTGGWWQPQHF.

This clone was found a few times. The V call is TRBV28, the J call TRBJ2-7, with 9 bases lining up with TRBD2. The CDR3 extends over 14 amino acids. Germline V gene data show CDR1 as MDHEN and CDR2 as SYDVKM. Unmatched junction bases numbered 5, after V lost 6 bases and J lost 2 bases. The CDR3 protein is CASRNSGSTYEQYF. CDR3 nucleotides: TGTGCCAGCAGAAATAGCGGGAGCACCTACGAGCAGTACTTC.

V usage is TRBV12-3 or TRBV12-4 and J usage is TRBJ1-4; 7 bases match TRBD1. The J segment lost 6 bases and the V segment lost 2 bases, leaving 0 bases of the junction unmatched. This CDR3 spans 13 amino acids. The DNA for the CDR3 is TGTGCCAGCAGTTTAACAGGGGATGAAAAACTGTTTTTT. Translation gives CASSLTGDEKLFF.

This clone was observed a single time. The sample holds other DNA sequences that translate to the same CDR3. The V call is TRBV2, the J call TRBJ1-2; no firm D call. The ends were cut back, 4 bases at V and 2 bases at J, with 5 bases in the middle. The CDR3 runs 12 residues. Germline V gives CDR1 SNHLY, CDR2 FYNNEI. CDR3 sequence: CASSAENYGYTF. The CDR3 DNA reads TGTGCCAGCAGTGCGGAGAACTATGGCTACACCTTC.

This rearrangement joins TRBV5-4 to TRBJ1-6; TRBD1 might be the D (5 bases). Looked up from germline, CDR1 is SGHNT and CDR2 is YYREEE (reference sequence). The CDR3 sequence is 16 residues long. Trimming took 1 base from V and 7 from J, leaving 15 bases between them. DNA for the CDR3: TGTGCCAGCAGCTTGTTTGGGGGGGGGTCAAATTCACCCCTCCACTTT. Translating gives CASSLFGGGSNSPLHF. Supplemented by reference TRBV5-4 and TRBJ1-6, the full variable domain reads ETGVTQSPTHLIKTRGQQVTLRCSSQSGHNTVSWYQQALGQGPQFIFQYYREEENGRGNFPPRFSGLQFPNYSSELNVNALELDDSALYLCASSLFGGGSNSPLHFGNGTRLTVT.

The V call is TRBV5-1, the J call TRBJ2-3; 8 bases match TRBD2. The CDR3 contains 15 residues. J was trimmed by 0 bases and V by 1 base; bases with no gene match: 1. The germline gives CDR1 SGHRS, CDR2 YFSETQ. The CDR3, as DNA: TGCGCCAGCAGCTTGCCTAGCGGGAGCACAGATACGCAGTATTTT. It yields the protein CASSLPSGSTDTQYF.

This chain connects TRBV29-1 to TRBJ2-1; 13 nucleotides match TRBD2. The V gene end was trimmed by 0 bases and the J gene end by 5 bases; junction bases not matched to a gene: 7. The CDR3 is made up of 17 amino acids. Germline V gene sequence: CDR1 SQVTM, CDR2 ANQGSEA. CDR3 sequence (DNA): TGCAGCGTTGAAGAGGGTGGACTAGCGGGAGTCCACAATGAGCAGTTCTTC. Its protein is CSVEEGGLAGVHNEQFF.

The chain joins TRBV3-1 (or the pseudogene TRBV3-2) to TRBJ2-1; TRBD1 matches 9 bases. Trimming took 1 base from V and 10 from J; bases not matched to a gene: 14. CDR3 length: 17 amino acids. Germline V gene data show CDR1 as LGHDT and CDR2 as YNNKEL (reference sequence). The CDR3 DNA reads TGTGCCAGCAGCCAAGGTGAATGGGGACAGGGTGGAAAGGAGCAGTTCTTC. It yields the protein CASSQGEWGQGGKEQFF.

This sequence joins TRBV5-6 and TRBJ2-1; 11 nucleotides align to TRBD2. The V gene end was trimmed by 4 bases and the J gene end by 7 bases; junction bases not matched to a gene: 1. This CDR3 has 13 amino acids. Germline V gene lookup returns CDR1 SGHDT and CDR2 YYEEEE. The CDR3 coding sequence is TGTGCCAGCAGCGCTAGCGGGAGGAATGAGCAGTTCTTC. Its protein product is CASSASGRNEQFF.